This T cell receptor (beta chain) is from a study of blood T cells in healthy people across ages. Broader study findings: Age brought a roughly linear fall in TCR beta diversity measured per million T cells.

Each donor's blood draw was roughly 9.8 milliliters of peripheral blood. PCR was performed a second time for roughly 7 to 11 cycles using a sample-barcoded 5' primer and a J-beta primer mix. TCRdb passed the 5' RACE reads through MiXCR, listing each CDR3 protein once. The sample carries roughly 800,000 distinct CDR3 sequences, 25% recorded once. This clonotype appeared a few times. Its antigen is as yet unknown. The data were also submitted as part of a second study, on T cells of mothers and their children.

The receptor comes from a boy aged 5 to 17 in good health. Sequenced sample: blood.

As DNA, the CDR3 is TGTGCCAGCAGGGCGAGCAATGAGCAGTTCTTC. Amino acids: CASRASNEQFF. The gene calls are TRBV5-6 and TRBJ2-1, with unresolved D. The germline V gene encodes CDR1 SGHDT and CDR2 YYEEEE. V dropped 5 bases and J dropped 6 bases, with 6 bases sitting between them. The CDR3 sequence is 11 residues long.